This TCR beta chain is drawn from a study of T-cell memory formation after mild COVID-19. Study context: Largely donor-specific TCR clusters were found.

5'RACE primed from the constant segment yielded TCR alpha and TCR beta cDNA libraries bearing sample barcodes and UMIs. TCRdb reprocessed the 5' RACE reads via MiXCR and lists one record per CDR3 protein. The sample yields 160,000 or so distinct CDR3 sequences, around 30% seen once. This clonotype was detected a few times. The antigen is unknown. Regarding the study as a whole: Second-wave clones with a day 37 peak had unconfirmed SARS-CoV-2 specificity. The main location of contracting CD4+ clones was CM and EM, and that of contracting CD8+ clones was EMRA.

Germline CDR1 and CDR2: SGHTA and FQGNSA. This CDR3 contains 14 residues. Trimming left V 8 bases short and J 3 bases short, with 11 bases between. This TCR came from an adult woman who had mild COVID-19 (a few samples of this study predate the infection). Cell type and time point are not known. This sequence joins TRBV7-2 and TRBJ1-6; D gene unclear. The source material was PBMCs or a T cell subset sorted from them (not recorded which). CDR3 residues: CASGAGHYNSPLHF. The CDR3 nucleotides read TGTGCCAGCGGCGCGGGCCACTATAATTCACCCCTCCACTTT.